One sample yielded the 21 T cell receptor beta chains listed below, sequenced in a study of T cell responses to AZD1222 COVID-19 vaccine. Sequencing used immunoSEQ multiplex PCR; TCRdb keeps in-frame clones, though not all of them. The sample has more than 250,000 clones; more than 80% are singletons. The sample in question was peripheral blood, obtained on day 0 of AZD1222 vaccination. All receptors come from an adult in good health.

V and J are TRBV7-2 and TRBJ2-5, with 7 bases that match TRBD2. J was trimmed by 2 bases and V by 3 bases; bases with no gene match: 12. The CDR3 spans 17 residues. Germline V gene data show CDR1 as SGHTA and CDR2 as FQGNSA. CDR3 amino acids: CASSFSGLAGVQETQYF. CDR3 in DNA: TGTGCCAGCAGCTTTAGTGGATTGGCGGGAGTACAAGAGACCCAGTACTTC.

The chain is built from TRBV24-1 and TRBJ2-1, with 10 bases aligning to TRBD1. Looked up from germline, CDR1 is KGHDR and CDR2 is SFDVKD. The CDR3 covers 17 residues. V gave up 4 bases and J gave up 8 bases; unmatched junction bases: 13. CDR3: CATSDWARDRGRDEQFF. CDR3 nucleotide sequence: TGTGCCACCAGTGACTGGGCCCGGGACAGGGGTCGGGATGAGCAGTTCTTC.

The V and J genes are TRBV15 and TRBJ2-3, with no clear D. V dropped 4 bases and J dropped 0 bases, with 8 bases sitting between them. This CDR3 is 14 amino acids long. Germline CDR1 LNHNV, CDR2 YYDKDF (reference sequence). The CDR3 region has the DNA TGTGCCACCAGCAACAGCCTCAGCACAGATACGCAGTATTTT. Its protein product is CATSNSLSTDTQYF.

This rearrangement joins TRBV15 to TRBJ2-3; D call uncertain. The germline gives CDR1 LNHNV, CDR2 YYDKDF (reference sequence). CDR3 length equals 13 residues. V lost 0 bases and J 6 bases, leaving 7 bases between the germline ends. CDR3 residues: CATSRDYGDTQYF. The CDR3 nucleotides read TGTGCCACCAGCAGAGATTATGGGGATACGCAGTATTTT.

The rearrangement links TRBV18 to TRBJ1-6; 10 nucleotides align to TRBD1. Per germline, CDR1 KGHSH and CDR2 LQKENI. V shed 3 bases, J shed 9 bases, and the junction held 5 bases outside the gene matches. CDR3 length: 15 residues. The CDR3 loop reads CASSPPGQGSSPLHF. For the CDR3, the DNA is TGTGCCAGCTCACCCCCGGGACAGGGGAGTTCACCCCTCCACTTT. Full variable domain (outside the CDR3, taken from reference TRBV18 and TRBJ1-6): NAGVMQNPRHLVRRRGQEARLRCSPMKGHSHVYWYRQLPEEGLKFMVYLQKENIIDESGMPKERFSAEFPKEGPSILRIQQVVRGDSAAYFCASSPPGQGSSPLHFGNGTRLTVT.

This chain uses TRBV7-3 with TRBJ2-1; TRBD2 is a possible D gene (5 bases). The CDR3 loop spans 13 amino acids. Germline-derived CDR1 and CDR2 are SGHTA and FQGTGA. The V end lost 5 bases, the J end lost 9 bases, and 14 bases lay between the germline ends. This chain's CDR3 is CASSPRPGSEQFF. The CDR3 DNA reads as TGTGCCAGCAGCCCCCGCCCGGGATCTGAGCAGTTCTTC. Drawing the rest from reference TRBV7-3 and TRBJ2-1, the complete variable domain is GAGVSQTPSNKVTEKGKYVELRCDPISGHTALYWYRQSLGQGPEFLIYFQGTGAADDSGLPNDRFFAVRPEGSVSTLKIQRTERGDSAVYLCASSPRPGSEQFFGPGTRLTVL.

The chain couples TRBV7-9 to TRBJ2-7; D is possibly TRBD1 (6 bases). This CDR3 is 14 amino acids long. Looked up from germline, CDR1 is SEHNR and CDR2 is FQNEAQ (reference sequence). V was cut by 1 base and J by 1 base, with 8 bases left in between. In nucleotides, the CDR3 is TGTGCCAGCAGCTTAGAAGGGGGTTCCTACGAGCAGTACTTC. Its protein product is CASSLEGGSYEQYF.

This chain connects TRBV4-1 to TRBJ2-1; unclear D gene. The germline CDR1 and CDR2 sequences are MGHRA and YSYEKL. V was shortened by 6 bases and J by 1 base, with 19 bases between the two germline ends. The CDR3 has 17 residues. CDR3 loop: CASSWALRGSSYNEQFF. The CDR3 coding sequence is TGCGCCAGCAGTTGGGCCCTTCGCGGTTCTTCCTACAATGAGCAGTTCTTC.

This CDR3 reads CASSHRQDRRNGNTIYF. CDR3 coding DNA: TGCGCCAGCAGCCATCGACAAGACAGGAGGAACGGAAACACCATATATTTT. This sequence joins TRBV4-1 and TRBJ1-3, with a possible D match to TRBD1 (6 bases). CDR3 length: 17 residues. Germline-derived CDR1 and CDR2 are MGHRA and YSYEKL. The germline V and J ends were trimmed by 3 bases and 4 bases, with 19 bases remaining between them.

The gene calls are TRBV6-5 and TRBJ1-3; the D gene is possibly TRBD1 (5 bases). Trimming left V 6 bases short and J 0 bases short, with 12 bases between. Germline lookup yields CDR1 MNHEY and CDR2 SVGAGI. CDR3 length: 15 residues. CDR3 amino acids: CASRRGDLSGNTIYF. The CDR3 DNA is TGTGCCAGCAGACGGGGGGATCTCTCTGGAAACACCATATATTTT.

CDR3 amino acids: CTSSQGRGTSGRSDTGELFF. In DNA form, the CDR3 reads TGCACCAGCAGCCAAGGAAGGGGGACTAGCGGGAGGAGCGACACCGGGGAGCTGTTTTTT. J is TRBJ2-2 and V is TRBV1; the DNA was not used to check the table's D call, TRBD2. TRBV1 is a recognized pseudogene. The CDR3 covers 20 residues.

CDR3 sequence: CASRPERVISYEQYF. CDR3 nucleotides: TGTGCCAGCAGGCCGGAGAGGGTCATTTCCTACGAGCAGTACTTC. J is TRBJ2-7 and V is TRBV6-6; D is possibly TRBD2 (5 bases). The CDR3 is 15 amino acids. V was shortened by 6 bases and J by 1 base, with 16 bases between the two germline ends. Germline V lookup: CDR1 MNHNY, CDR2 SVGAGI (reference sequence).

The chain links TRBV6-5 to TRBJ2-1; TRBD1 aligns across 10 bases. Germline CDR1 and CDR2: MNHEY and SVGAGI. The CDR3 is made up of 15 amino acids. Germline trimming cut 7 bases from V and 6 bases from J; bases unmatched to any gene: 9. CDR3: CASTIDRGPGNEQFF. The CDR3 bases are TGTGCCAGCACCATAGACAGGGGGCCCGGCAATGAGCAGTTCTTC.

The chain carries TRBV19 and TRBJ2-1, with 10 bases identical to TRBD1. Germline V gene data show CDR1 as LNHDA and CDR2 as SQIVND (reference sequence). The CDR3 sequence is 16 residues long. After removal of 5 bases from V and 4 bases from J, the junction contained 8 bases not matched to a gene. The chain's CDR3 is CASSQLGTGDYNEQFF. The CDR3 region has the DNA TGTGCCAGTAGTCAACTCGGGACAGGGGATTACAATGAGCAGTTCTTC.

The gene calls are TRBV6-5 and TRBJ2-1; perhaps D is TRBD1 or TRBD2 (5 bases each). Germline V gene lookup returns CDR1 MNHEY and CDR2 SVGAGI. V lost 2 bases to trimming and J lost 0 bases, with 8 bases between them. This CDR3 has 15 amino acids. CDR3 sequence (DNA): TGTGCCAGCAGTTACCGGGGCATCTCCTACAATGAGCAGTTCTTC. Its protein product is CASSYRGISYNEQFF.

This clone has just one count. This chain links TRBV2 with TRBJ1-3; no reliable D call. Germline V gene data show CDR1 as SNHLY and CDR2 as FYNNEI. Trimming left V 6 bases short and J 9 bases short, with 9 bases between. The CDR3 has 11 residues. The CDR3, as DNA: TGTGCCAGCAGAGGCCCCGGCACCATATATTTT. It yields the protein CASRGPGTIYF.

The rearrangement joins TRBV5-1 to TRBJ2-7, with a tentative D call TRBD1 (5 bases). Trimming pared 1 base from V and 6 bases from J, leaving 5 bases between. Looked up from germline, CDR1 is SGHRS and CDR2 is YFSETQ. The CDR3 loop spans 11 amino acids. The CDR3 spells CASSLTGEQYF. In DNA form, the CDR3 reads TGCGCCAGCAGCTTGACAGGCGAGCAGTACTTC.

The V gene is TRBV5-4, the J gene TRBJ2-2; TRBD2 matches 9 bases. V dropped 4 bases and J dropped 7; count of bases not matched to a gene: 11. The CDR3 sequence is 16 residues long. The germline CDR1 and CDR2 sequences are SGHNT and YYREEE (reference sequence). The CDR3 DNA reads TGTGCCAGCAGCCGTTCTAGCGGGGCTAGTAGCGGGGAGCTGTTTTTT. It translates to CASSRSSGASSGELFF.

The CDR3 reads CASSGGTAVGEQFF. DNA of the CDR3: TGTGCCAGCAGTGGGGGGACTGCCGTTGGGGAGCAGTTCTTC. The V gene is TRBV2, the J gene TRBJ2-1; D possibly corresponds to TRBD2 (6 bases). This CDR3 is built from 14 residues. Per germline, CDR1 SNHLY and CDR2 FYNNEI. The V gene lost 4 bases and the J gene lost 10 bases, with 17 bases spanning the gap.

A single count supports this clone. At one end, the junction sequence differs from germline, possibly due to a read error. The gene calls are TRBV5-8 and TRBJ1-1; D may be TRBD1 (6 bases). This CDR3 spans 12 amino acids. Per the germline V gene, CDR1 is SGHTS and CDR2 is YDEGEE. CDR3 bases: TGTGCCAGCAGCCGCGGAGCAGGGGTTGTCCTCTTT. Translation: CASSRGAGVVLF.

The CDR3 region is CASSRGRGERNQPQHF. CDR3 bases: TGTGCCAGCAGCCGCGGCAGGGGCGAGCGCAATCAGCCCCAGCATTTT. This chain links TRBV7-8 with TRBJ1-5, with D perhaps TRBD1 (6 bases). Trimming stripped 5 bases from V and 2 bases from J, with 16 bases between. Germline V gene data show CDR1 as SGHVS and CDR2 as FQNEAQ. The CDR3 consists of 16 residues.